This T cell receptor beta chain was found in a study of blood T cell repertoires in COVID-19 (dated by TCRdb to 2020 to 2022). At the level of the whole study: Samples from collaborators originated in the United States, Italy and Spain and spanned both the acute and convalescent phases of COVID-19. The material from the prospective study consisted of cDNA or gDNA derived from T cells, B-cell-depleted T cells, or PBMCs. The dataset comprised deeply sampled blood TCRbeta repertoires from subjects exposed to, actively infected with, or recovered from COVID-19. The repertoires were released in a freely available public database meant as a resource for research on the immune response to SARS-CoV-2. The samples were drawn from two sources: the first 160 participants of the ongoing ImmuneRACE study, and 950 to 1,500 subjects contributed by 6 global collaborators. Nearly every sample came with metadata listing a de-identified subject ID, COVID-19 status, age in years and sex. Where available, HLA class I and class II types were taken from metadata supplied by the sample provider and were not determined by assay-based typing. Here is what the overall study found, with its caveats: The amount of clinical and demographic metadata varied by source and participant and was provided uncurated.

Each collaborating institution followed its own protocols to collect whole blood in K2EDTA tubes. For TCRbeta analysis, collaborators shipped samples as frozen whole blood, isolated PBMCs, or DNA extracted from either of those sample types. TCRbeta CDR3 regions were amplified from genomic DNA using the immunoSEQ Assay, a bias-controlled multiplex PCR. The study's own analysis went as follows. Nucleated cell counts per sample were estimated from amplification of reference gene primers within the assay. Sequence reads were collapsed and filtered to measure the absolute abundance of every unique TCRbeta CDR3 rearrangement. For each sample, productive Simpson clonality was calculated as the square root of Simpson's diversity index over productive rearrangements. TCRdb provides this immuneACCESS table in a form limited to in-frame rearrangements. Some clones are lacking; in checked studies, under half of them reflect an unresolved V gene, and why the rest are absent is not known. V and J calls and clone size come straight from that table; D and trimming were deduced from the DNA. Across this sample there are about 190,000 clones, with around 86% seen only once. The ten largest make up 2.7% of the sample.

This clone has a single count. No cognate antigen has been identified for it. No much larger clone is present one base from it, and per-base qualities are unavailable. Reading the germline V gene gives CDR1 SGDLS and CDR2 YYNGEE. V is clipped by 4 bases and J by 0 bases, and the sequence between their germline boundaries is 15 bases long. The CDR3 starts with the cysteine, ends with the phenylalanine, and has 16 residues. Here the CDR3 DNA is all that survives: 48 bases in frame from base 1. The sample comprised peripheral blood. The V and J genes are TRBV9 and TRBJ2-3, and possibly TRBD1, on 6 matching bases. This receptor was taken from a man aged 40-50 years with active or convalescent COVID-19. This receptor carries the CDR3 CASSPQDRSSTDTQYF. The DNA sequence is given as TGTGCCAGCAGCCCCCAGGACAGATCTAGCACAGATACGCAGTATTTT.